These T cell receptor beta chains were read from a single sample in a study of T-cell memory formation after mild COVID-19. A single record per CDR3 protein comes from TCRdb applying MiXCR to the 5' RACE reads. Of about 140,000 distinct CDR3 sequences listed, 6% to 7% are singletons. Sequencing input: PBMCs or a T cell subset sorted from them (not recorded which). Receptors originate from an adult woman who had mild COVID-19 (a few samples of this study predate the infection). Cell type and time point are not known. The CDR3 runs from the conserved cysteine through the conserved F or W. D genes are given only for firm matches. Size values are once, few and many counts, or a class for expanded clones, and some rows have none.

D	length	size	J	V	DNA	CDR3
TRBD2	17	many	TRBJ2-1	TRBV5-1	TGCGCCAGCAGCTTGGGGGTAGCGGGAGCTGGTTACAATGAGCAGTTCTTC	CASSLGVAGAGYNEQFF
TRBD1	14	many	TRBJ1-2	TRBV20-1	TGCAGTGCCAGGGGGACAGGGACTAACTATGGCTACACCTTC	CSARGTGTNYGYTF
NA	15	few	TRBJ1-4	TRBV20-1	TGCAGTGCCACTAACAGATACCCAACTAATGAAAAACTGTTTTTT	CSATNRYPTNEKLFF
NA	18	few	TRBJ2-4	TRBV12-3/TRBV12-4	TGTGCCAGCAGTGAGGGACTCCTATGGACCTCGGCCTCAAACATTCAGTACTTC	CASSEGLLWTSASNIQYF
TRBD1	16	many	TRBJ1-2	TRBV5-1	TGCGCCAGCAGCTTGGAGGACAGGGGGCTGAGCTATGGCTACACCTTC	CASSLEDRGLSYGYTF
TRBD2	13	NA	TRBJ2-1	TRBV29-1	TGCAGCGCTAGCGGGAGGTCCCACAATGAGCAGTTCTTC	CSASGRSHNEQFF
TRBD2	14	NA	TRBJ2-1	TRBV19	TGTGCCAGTAGTATTCTTAGCGGGAGCAATGAGCAGTTCTTC	CASSILSGSNEQFF
NA	15	few	TRBJ2-7	TRBV5-4	TGTGCCAGCAGCTTGTGGACAAGAGACCCCTCAGAGCAGTACTTC	CASSLWTRDPSEQYF
NA	14	many	TRBJ1-1	TRBV7-6	TGTGCCAGCAGCATGAGGGGTAGGAGCACTGAAGCTTTCTTT	CASSMRGRSTEAFF
TRBD1	15	few	TRBJ2-7	TRBV5-1	TGCGCCAGCAGCTATGGGACAGGGGGGACGACCGAGCAGTACTTC	CASSYGTGGTTEQYF
NA	13	few	TRBJ2-2	TRBV5-1	TGCGCCAGCAGGGCCGGGAGCACCGGGGAGCTGTTTTTT	CASRAGSTGELFF
NA	15	many	TRBJ2-2	TRBV7-2	TGTGCCAGCAGCCATCTGACCCAGGGCGTCGGGGAGCTGTTTTTT	CASSHLTQGVGELFF
NA	14	NA	TRBJ2-1	TRBV7-3	TGTGCCAGCAGCTTAGCCCTGAGTGGCAATGAGCAGTTCTTC	CASSLALSGNEQFF
NA	13	few	TRBJ2-5	TRBV6-2/TRBV6-3	TGTGCCAGCACCCAAGGACGGCGAGAGACCCAGTACTTC	CASTQGRRETQYF
NA	14	few	TRBJ2-1	TRBV24-1	TGTGCCACCAGTGGAGCCAGCTCCTACAATGAGCAGTTCTTC	CATSGASSYNEQFF
NA	14	many	TRBJ1-4	TRBV12-3/TRBV12-4	TGTGCCAGCAGTTTCAGCTCGGGGAATGAAAAACTGTTTTTT	CASSFSSGNEKLFF
NA	15	many	TRBJ2-3	TRBV20-1	TGCAGTGCTAGGGTTACGGGGGCGGCGAGGAATACGCAGTATTTT	CSARVTGAARNTQYF
NA	14	NA	TRBJ1-6	TRBV7-9	TGTGCCAGCAGCCCTTGGACAGCCAATTCACCCCTCCACTTT	CASSPWTANSPLHF
TRBD1	15	few	TRBJ2-1	TRBV7-2	TGTGCCAGCAGCCAGGACAGGGGGGTATACAATGAGCAGTTCTTC	CASSQDRGVYNEQFF
NA	15	NA	TRBJ2-7	TRBV28	TGTGCCAGCGTCGCCGGACCCACACGGAGCTACGAGCAGTACTTC	CASVAGPTRSYEQYF
NA	17	many	TRBJ2-7	TRBV15	TGTGCCACCAGCAGAGATCGGTCGAGCGTAAGCTCCTACGAGCAGTACTTC	CATSRDRSSVSSYEQYF
TRBD1	15	many	TRBJ2-3	TRBV7-9	TGTGCCAGCAGCCAGTACAGGGGCAGCACAGATACGCAGTATTTT	CASSQYRGSTDTQYF
NA	18	many	TRBJ2-6	TRBV7-2	TGTGCCAGCAGCGCACCGGGACTGCCCGTCTCTGGGGCCAACGTCCTGACTTTC	CASSAPGLPVSGANVLTF
NA	14	NA	TRBJ2-5	TRBV6-2/TRBV6-3	TGTGCCAGCAGTCCCGAGGGAGGACAAGAGACCCAGTACTTC	CASSPEGGQETQYF
NA	18	many	TRBJ2-6	TRBV21-1	TGTGCCAGCGGGCTGACAGGGGCTCGGATCTCTGGGGCCAACGTCCTGACTTTC	CASGLTGARISGANVLTF
NA	15	many	TRBJ2-7	TRBV30	TGTGCCTGGAGTGTGAGGACTCATAGCTCCTACGAGCAGTACTTC	CAWSVRTHSSYEQYF
NA	11	few	TRBJ1-2	TRBV20-1	TGCAGTGCTAGAGATGTTCCTGGCTACACCTTC	CSARDVPGYTF
NA	12	few	TRBJ2-7	TRBV18	TGTGCCAGCTCACCGGCAGGGAGCGAGCAGTACTTC	CASSPAGSEQYF
TRBD1	13	many	TRBJ2-7	TRBV7-9	TGTGCCAGCAGCTTAGGCAGGGGGCACGAGCAGTACTTC	CASSLGRGHEQYF
NA	14	many	TRBJ1-6	TRBV25-1	TGTGCCAGCAGTGGAGGACGGACGAATTCACCCCTCCACTTT	CASSGGRTNSPLHF
TRBD2	14	NA	TRBJ2-7	TRBV18	TGTGCCAGCTCCCGGACTAGAGGCGTGGACGAGCAGTACTTC	CASSRTRGVDEQYF
NA	14	NA	TRBJ2-5	TRBV5-5	TGTGCCAGCAGCTTGAACGGGGCACGAGAGACCCAGTACTTC	CASSLNGARETQYF
TRBD1	14	many	TRBJ1-1	TRBV27	TGTGCCAGCAGGCGGACAGGGACGGGCACTGAAGCTTTCTTT	CASRRTGTGTEAFF
TRBD2	16	NA	TRBJ2-3	TRBV7-9	TGTGCCAGCAGTTCTTGGACTAGCGGGAGAGGAGATACGCAGTATTTT	CASSSWTSGRGDTQYF
NA	17	many	TRBJ2-3	TRBV7-2	TGTGCCAGCAGCTTAGCGACGAGCGGAGCCGGAGAGGATACGCAGTATTTT	CASSLATSGAGEDTQYF